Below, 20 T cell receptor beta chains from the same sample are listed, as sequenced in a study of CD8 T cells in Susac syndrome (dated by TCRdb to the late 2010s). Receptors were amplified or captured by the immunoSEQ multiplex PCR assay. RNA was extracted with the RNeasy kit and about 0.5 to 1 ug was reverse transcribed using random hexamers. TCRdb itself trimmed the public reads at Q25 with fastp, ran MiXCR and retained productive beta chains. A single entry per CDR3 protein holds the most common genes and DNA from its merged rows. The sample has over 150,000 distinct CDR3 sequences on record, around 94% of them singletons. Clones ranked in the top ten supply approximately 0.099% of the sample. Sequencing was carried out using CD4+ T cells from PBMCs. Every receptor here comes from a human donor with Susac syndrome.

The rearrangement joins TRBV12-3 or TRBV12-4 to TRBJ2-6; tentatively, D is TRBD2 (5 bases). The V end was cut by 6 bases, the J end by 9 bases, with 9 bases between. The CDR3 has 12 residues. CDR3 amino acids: CASSRRDNVLTF. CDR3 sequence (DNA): TGTGCCAGCAGCCGCCGGGACAACGTCCTGACTTTC.

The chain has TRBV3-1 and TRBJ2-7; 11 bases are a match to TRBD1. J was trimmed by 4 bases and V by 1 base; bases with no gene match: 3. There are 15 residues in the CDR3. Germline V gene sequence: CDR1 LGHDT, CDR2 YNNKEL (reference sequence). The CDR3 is CASSQVGTGGYEQYF. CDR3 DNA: TGTGCCAGCAGCCAAGTCGGGACAGGGGGGTACGAGCAGTACTTC.

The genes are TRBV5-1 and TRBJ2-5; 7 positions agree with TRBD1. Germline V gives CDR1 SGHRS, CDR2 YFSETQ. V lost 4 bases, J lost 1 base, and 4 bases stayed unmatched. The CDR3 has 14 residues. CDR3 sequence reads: CASSTGTAQETQYF. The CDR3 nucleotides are TGCGCCAGCAGCACGGGGACAGCCCAAGAGACCCAGTACTTC.

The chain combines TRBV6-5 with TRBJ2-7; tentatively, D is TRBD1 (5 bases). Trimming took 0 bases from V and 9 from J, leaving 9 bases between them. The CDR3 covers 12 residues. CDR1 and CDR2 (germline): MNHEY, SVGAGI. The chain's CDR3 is CASSYSGLVQYF. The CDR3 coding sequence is TGTGCCAGCAGTTACTCGGGGCTTGTGCAGTACTTC.

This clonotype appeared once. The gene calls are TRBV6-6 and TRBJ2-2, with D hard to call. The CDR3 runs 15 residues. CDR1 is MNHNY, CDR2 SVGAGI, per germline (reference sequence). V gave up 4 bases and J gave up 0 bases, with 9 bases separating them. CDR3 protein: CASSSDWANTGELFF. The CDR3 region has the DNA TGTGCCAGCAGTTCCGACTGGGCGAACACCGGGGAGCTGTTTTTT.

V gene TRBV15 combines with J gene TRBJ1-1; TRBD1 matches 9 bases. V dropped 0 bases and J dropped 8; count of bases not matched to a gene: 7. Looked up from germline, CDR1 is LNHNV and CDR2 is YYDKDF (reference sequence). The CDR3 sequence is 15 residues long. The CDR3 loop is CATSRDGTGTQEAFF. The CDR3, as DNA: TGTGCCACCAGCAGAGATGGGACAGGGACGCAAGAAGCTTTCTTT.

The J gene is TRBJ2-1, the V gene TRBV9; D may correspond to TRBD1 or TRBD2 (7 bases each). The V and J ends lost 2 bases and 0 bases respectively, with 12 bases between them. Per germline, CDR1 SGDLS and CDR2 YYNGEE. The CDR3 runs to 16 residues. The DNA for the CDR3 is TGTGCCAGCAGCGTTCGGGGGGACAGCTCCTACAATGAGCAGTTCTTC. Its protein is CASSVRGDSSYNEQFF.

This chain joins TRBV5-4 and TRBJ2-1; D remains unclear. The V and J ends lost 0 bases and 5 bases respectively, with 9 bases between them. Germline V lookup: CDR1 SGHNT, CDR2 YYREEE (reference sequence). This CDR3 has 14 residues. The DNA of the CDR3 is TGTGCCAGCAGCTTGGAATTGGGAAACAATGAGCAGTTCTTC. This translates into CASSLELGNNEQFF. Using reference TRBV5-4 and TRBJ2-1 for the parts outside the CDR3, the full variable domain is ETGVTQSPTHLIKTRGQQVTLRCSSQSGHNTVSWYQQALGQGPQFIFQYYREEENGRGNFPPRFSGLQFPNYSSELNVNALELDDSALYLCASSLELGNNEQFFGPGTRLTVL.

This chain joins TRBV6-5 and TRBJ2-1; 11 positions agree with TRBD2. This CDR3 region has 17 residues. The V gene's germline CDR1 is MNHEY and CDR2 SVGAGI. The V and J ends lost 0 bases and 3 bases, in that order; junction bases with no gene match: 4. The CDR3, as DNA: TGTGCCAGCAGTTACTCTCCGACTAGCGGGATCTACAATGAGCAGTTCTTC. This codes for CASSYSPTSGIYNEQFF.

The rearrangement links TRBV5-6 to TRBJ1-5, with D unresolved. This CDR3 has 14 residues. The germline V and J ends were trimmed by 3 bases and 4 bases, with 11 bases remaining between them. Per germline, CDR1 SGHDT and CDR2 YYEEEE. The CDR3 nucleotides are TGTGCCAGCAGCTCGGTGGCGATGAATCAGCCCCAGCATTTT. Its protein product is CASSSVAMNQPQHF.

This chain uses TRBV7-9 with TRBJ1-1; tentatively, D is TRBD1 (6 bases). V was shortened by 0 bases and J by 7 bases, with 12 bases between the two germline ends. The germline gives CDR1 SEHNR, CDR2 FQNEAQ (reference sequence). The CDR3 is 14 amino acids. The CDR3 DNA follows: TGTGCCAGCAGCTTAGCTTCCATGACAGGTGAAGCTTTCTTT. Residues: CASSLASMTGEAFF. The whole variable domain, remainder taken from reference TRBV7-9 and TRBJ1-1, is DTGVSQNPRHKITKRGQNVTFRCDPISEHNRLYWYRQTLGQGPEFLTYFQNEAQLEKSRLLSDRFSAERPKGSFSTLEIQRTEQGDSAMYLCASSLASMTGEAFFGQGTRLTVV.

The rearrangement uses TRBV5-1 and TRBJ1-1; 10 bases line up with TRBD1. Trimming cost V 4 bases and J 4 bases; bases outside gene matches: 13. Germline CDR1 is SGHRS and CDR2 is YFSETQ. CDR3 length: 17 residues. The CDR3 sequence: CASSPRPGTGAGTEAFF. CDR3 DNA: TGCGCCAGCAGCCCCCGCCCAGGGACAGGGGCTGGCACTGAAGCTTTCTTT.

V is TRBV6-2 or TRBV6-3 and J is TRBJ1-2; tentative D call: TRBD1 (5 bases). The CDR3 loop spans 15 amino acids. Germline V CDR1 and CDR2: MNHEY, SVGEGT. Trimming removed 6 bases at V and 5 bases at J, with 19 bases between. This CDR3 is CASSSPGRVEYGYTF. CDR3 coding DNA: TGTGCCAGCAGCTCCCCGGGCAGGGTGGAGTATGGCTACACCTTC.

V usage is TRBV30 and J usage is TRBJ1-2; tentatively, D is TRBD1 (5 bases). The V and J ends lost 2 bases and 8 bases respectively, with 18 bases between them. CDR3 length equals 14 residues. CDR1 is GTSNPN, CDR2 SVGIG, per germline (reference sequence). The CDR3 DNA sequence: TGTGCCTGGAGTTCAGGCCAGTGGGGGTGGGGCTACACCTTC. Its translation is CAWSSGQWGWGYTF.

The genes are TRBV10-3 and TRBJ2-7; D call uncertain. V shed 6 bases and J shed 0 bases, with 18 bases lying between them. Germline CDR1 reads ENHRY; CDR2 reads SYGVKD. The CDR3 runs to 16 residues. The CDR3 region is CAISRSVTVSSYEQYF. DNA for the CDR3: TGTGCCATCAGCCGGTCGGTTACCGTGAGCTCCTACGAGCAGTACTTC.

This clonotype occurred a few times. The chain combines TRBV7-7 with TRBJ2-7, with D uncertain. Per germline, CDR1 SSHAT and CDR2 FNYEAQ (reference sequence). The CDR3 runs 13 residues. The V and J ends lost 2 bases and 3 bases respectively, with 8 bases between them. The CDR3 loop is CASSLRLNYEQYF. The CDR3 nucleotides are TGTGCCAGCAGCTTAAGGCTAAACTACGAGCAGTACTTC.

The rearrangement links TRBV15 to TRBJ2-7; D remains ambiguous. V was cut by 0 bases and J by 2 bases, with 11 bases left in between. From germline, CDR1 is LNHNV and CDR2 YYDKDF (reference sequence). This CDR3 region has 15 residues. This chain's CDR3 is CATSREATIAYEQYF. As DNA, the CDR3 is TGTGCCACCAGCAGAGAGGCAACAATAGCCTACGAGCAGTACTTC.

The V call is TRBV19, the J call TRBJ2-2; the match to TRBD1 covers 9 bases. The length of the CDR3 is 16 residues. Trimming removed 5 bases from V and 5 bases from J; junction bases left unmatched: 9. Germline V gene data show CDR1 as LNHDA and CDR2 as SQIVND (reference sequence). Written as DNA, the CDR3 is TGTGCCAGTAGTCCCCCGGACAGGGGCTGGACCGGGGAGCTGTTTTTT. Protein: CASSPPDRGWTGELFF.

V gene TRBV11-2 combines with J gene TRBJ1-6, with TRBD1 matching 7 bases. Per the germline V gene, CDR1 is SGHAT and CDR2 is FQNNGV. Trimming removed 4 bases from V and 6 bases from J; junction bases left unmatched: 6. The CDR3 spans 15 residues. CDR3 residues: CASSSHGTANSPLHF. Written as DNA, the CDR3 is TGTGCCAGCAGCTCCCACGGGACAGCTAATTCACCCCTCCACTTT.

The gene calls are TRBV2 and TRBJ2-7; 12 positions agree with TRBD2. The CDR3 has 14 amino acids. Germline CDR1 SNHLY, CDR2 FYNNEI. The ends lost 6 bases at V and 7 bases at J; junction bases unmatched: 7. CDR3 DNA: TGTGCCAGCAGAAGACTAGCGGGAGCCGGTGAGCAGTACTTC. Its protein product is CASRRLAGAGEQYF. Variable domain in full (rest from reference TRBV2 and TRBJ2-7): EPEVTQTPSHQVTQMGQEVILRCVPISNHLYFYWYRQILGQKVEFLVSFYNNEISEKSEIFDDQFSVERPDGSNFTLKIRSTKLEDSAMYFCASRRLAGAGEQYFGPGTRLTVT.